This entry is about one T cell receptor beta chain. What it recognizes is unknown. From the germline J gene comes the end of the CDR3, since the read stops 3 residues before it. The same CDR3 also results from other DNA sequences found in this sample. For at least one year, all CVID subjects received replacement immunoglobulin. These data belong to a study of T cell clonality in common variable immunodeficiency. Overall study findings and caveats: Repertoire-complication correlations in CVID were limited by patient heterogeneity. Common variable immunodeficiency TCR beta sequences reportedly had fewer deletions and N-nucleotide insertions.

Germline CDR1 and CDR2: LNHDA and SQIVND (reference sequence). The CDR3 covers 14 residues. V gave up 5 bases and J gave up 5 bases; unmatched junction bases: 7. The data were produced by immunoSEQ multiplex PCR, yet TCRdb's version contains in-frame clones alone and is incomplete. The sample has about 34,000 clones, none seen only once. The receptor comes from a human donor with common variable immunodeficiency. V usage is TRBV19 and J usage is TRBJ1-1, with 8 bases identical to TRBD1. Material: peripheral blood mononuclear cells. The CDR3 here is CASSLGQGTTEAFF. The part of the CDR3 DNA that was read is TGTGCCAGTAGTTTAGGACAGGGTACTACTGAA.